Listed here are 24 T cell receptor beta chains from one sample, sequenced in a study of memory CD4+ T cells and cytomegalovirus serostatus. Single viable CD3+CD4+CD8-CD45RO+ cells were sorted as the memory CD4+ T cells. Here immunoSEQ multiplex PCR was the method, and the copy in TCRdb shows in-frame clones only, minus some. The data show 40,000 or so clones, about 79% seen once. What was sequenced was memory CD4+ T cells from blood. Receptor source: an adult in good health and CMV-seronegative.

The genes are TRBV30 and TRBJ1-5; D not resolved. Deletions cut 3 bases from V and 3 bases from J, with 12 bases between. From germline, CDR1 is GTSNPN and CDR2 SVGIG (reference sequence). This CDR3 spans 14 amino acids. The CDR3 nucleotides read TGTGCCTGGAGCATGGGCGGACCCAATCAGCCCCAGCATTTT. It encodes CAWSMGGPNQPQHF.

The chain recombines TRBV27 with TRBJ2-1; 13 positions match TRBD2. The trim removed 5 bases at V and 0 bases at J, leaving 10 bases unmatched. CDR1 is MNHEY, CDR2 SMNVEV, per germline (reference sequence). CDR3 size: 19 residues. The CDR3 sequence: CASSRLAGGLYSSYNEQFF. CDR3 sequence (DNA): TGTGCCAGCAGTAGACTAGCGGGAGGTCTTTATAGCTCCTACAATGAGCAGTTCTTC.

This rearrangement joins TRBV12-5 to TRBJ2-2; D gene ambiguous. Germline V gives CDR1 LGHNT, CDR2 FRNRAP. V was cut by 3 bases and J by 3 bases, with 11 bases left in between. There are 15 residues in the CDR3. CDR3 loop: CASGFGGGDTGELFF. In DNA form, the CDR3 reads TGTGCTAGTGGTTTCGGTGGCGGTGACACCGGGGAGCTGTTTTTT.

This clone occurred a few times. The V gene is TRBV28, the J gene TRBJ2-5; D not certain. Germline-derived CDR1 and CDR2 are MDHEN and SYDVKM. The CDR3 spans 11 residues. The ends were cut back, 2 bases at V and 3 bases at J, with 1 base in the middle. The CDR3 spells CASSLKETQYF. The CDR3 region has the DNA TGTGCCAGCAGTTTAAAAGAGACCCAGTACTTC.

This chain uses TRBV30 with TRBJ2-2; the match to TRBD2 covers 16 bases. With V trimmed by 4 bases and J by 7 bases, 3 bases remained unmatched. The CDR3 has 15 amino acids. In germline, CDR1 is GTSNPN, CDR2 SVGIG (reference sequence). CDR3 sequence (DNA): TGTGCCTGGAAGGGACTAGCGGGAGGGGTCGGGGAGCTGTTTTTT. This sequence encodes CAWKGLAGGVGELFF.

The CDR3 here is CASSFRGAKNIQYF. The CDR3 nucleotides read TGTGCCAGCAGCTTCAGAGGGGCCAAAAACATTCAGTACTTC. The chain has TRBV11-2 and TRBJ2-4; D might be TRBD2 (5 bases). The CDR3 is 14 residues long. Trimming cost V 3 bases and J 1 base, with 7 bases left between them. CDR1 is SGHAT and CDR2 is FQNNGV in the germline V gene.

This chain joins TRBV2 and TRBJ1-6; a possible D gene is TRBD1 (5 bases). V was pared by 6 bases and J by 6 bases, with 9 bases between. Germline lookup yields CDR1 SNHLY and CDR2 FYNNEI. This CDR3 region has 13 residues. The CDR3, as DNA: TGTGCCAGCAGGCGGGGCAGTAATTCACCCCTCCACTTT. This sequence encodes CASRRGSNSPLHF.

The chain couples TRBV6-6 to TRBJ2-5; 11 nucleotides align to TRBD1. The J call is uncertain, as TRBJ2-7 better fits the DNA end. Germline assignment: CDR1 MNHNY and CDR2 SVGAGI (reference sequence). The CDR3 is made up of 14 amino acids. CDR3 in DNA: TGTGCCAGCACCCGGACAGGGGGCAACAACGAGCAGTACTTC. Its translation: CASTRTGGNNEQYF.

The chain carries TRBV5-5 and TRBJ1-5, with D possibly being TRBD1 (6 bases). V was pared by 0 bases and J by 5 bases, with 9 bases between. There are 14 residues in the CDR3. Germline V lookup: CDR1 SGHKS, CDR2 YYEKEE (reference sequence). CDR3 protein: CASSLEGGHQPQHF. CDR3 in DNA: TGTGCCAGCAGCTTGGAGGGGGGTCATCAGCCCCAGCATTTT.

The CDR3 bases are TGTGCCAGCAGTGGCGCCCGGGGGATAGATACGCAGTATTTT. Translating gives CASSGARGIDTQYF. The chain uses TRBV25-1 and TRBJ2-3, with D maybe TRBD2 (6 bases). The CDR3 consists of 14 residues. Germline-derived CDR1 and CDR2 are MGHDK and SYGVNS. V was trimmed by 4 bases and J by 5 bases, leaving 13 bases between them. Full variable domain (rest looked up from reference TRBV25-1 and TRBJ2-3): EADIYQTPRYLVIGTGKKITLECSQTMGHDKMYWYQQDPGMELHLIHYSYGVNSTEKGDLSSESTVSRIRTEHFPLTLESARPSHTSQYLCASSGARGIDTQYFGPGTRLTVL.

The gene calls are TRBV11-2 and TRBJ2-7; D might be TRBD2 (5 bases). Germline assignment: CDR1 SGHAT and CDR2 FQNNGV. V lost 5 bases and J lost 0, with 11 bases in between. CDR3 size: 14 residues. The CDR3 coding sequence is TGTGCCAGCAGCCCACAAGCGGTCTCCTACGAGCAGTACTTC. Encoded protein: CASSPQAVSYEQYF. Combining the CDR3 with reference TRBV11-2 and TRBJ2-7 gives the whole variable domain EAGVAQSPRYKIIEKRQSVAFWCNPISGHATLYWYQQILGQGPKLLIQFQNNGVVDDSQLPKDRFSAERLKGVDSTLKIQPAKLEDSAVYLCASSPQAVSYEQYFGPGTRLTVT.

This clone was detected only a few times. CDR3 DNA sequence: TGTGCCAGTCTAATCGGGGTTCACTCCTACGAGCAGTACTTC. Protein: CASLIGVHSYEQYF. The V and J genes are TRBV7-2 and TRBJ2-7; tentatively, D is TRBD2 (5 bases). V lost 9 bases and J 0 bases, leaving 15 bases between the germline ends. Germline loops: CDR1 SGHTA, CDR2 FQGNSA. CDR3 length: 14 residues.

The chain combines TRBV5-8 with TRBJ2-7; D is perhaps TRBD2 (5 bases). CDR1 and CDR2 (germline): SGHTS, YDEGEE. Trimming stripped 1 base from V and 9 bases from J, with 8 bases between. The CDR3 is made up of 11 amino acids. This CDR3 reads CASSLREAQYF. The CDR3 bases are TGTGCCAGCAGCTTGCGGGAAGCGCAGTACTTC.

This clone counts as medium-sized. The chain employs TRBV19 and TRBJ1-1, with a tentative D call TRBD1 (6 bases). Germline lookup yields CDR1 LNHDA and CDR2 SQIVND (reference sequence). This CDR3 region has 12 residues. V lost 3 bases and J 11 bases, leaving 13 bases between the germline ends. The CDR3 sequence: CASSIAGGWAFF. The CDR3 DNA is TGTGCCAGTAGTATCGCGGGGGGCTGGGCTTTCTTT.

The chain is built from TRBV6-5 and TRBJ2-7, with a tentative D call TRBD1 (6 bases). The V end lost 7 bases, the J end lost 0 bases, and 16 bases lay between the germline ends. From germline, CDR1 is MNHEY and CDR2 SVGAGI. The CDR3 covers 15 residues. The CDR3 DNA reads as TGTGCCAGCAAATCCACAGGGTTAGGCTCCTACGAGCAGTACTTC. It is translated as CASKSTGLGSYEQYF.

This chain connects TRBV18 to TRBJ2-2, with no clear D. Deletions cut 8 bases from V and 6 bases from J, with 10 bases between. CDR1 KGHSH and CDR2 LQKENI come from the germline V gene. This CDR3 spans 12 amino acids. The CDR3 DNA reads TGTGCCAGCCCCGTGGTGTCCGGGGAGCTGTTTTTT. It encodes CASPVVSGELFF.

This chain joins TRBV29-1 and TRBJ2-1; D not certain. V lost 6 bases and J 5 bases, leaving 14 bases between the germline ends. Looked up from germline, CDR1 is SQVTM and CDR2 is ANQGSEA. The CDR3 consists of 13 residues. The CDR3 coding sequence is TGCAGCGTGTACCGTCCAGGTGACAATGAGCAGTTCTTC. Translating it yields CSVYRPGDNEQFF.

The chain is built from TRBV11-3 and TRBJ2-7; no clear D. Germline values: CDR1 SGHNT, CDR2 YENEEA. V was shortened by 4 bases and J by 4 bases, with 8 bases between the two germline ends. This CDR3 is 12 amino acids long. CDR3 nucleotide sequence: TGTGCCAGCAGCTCCGAAGGGTACGAGCAGTACTTC. Translating gives CASSSEGYEQYF.

The chain recombines TRBV7-6 with TRBJ1-2, with D tentatively TRBD1 (6 bases). Trimming took 5 bases from V and 4 from J, leaving 14 bases between them. This CDR3 has 14 residues. The germline V gene encodes CDR1 SGHVS and CDR2 FNYEAQ. CDR3 in amino acids: CASSPQGSIYGYTF. The CDR3 nucleotides read TGTGCCAGCAGCCCACAGGGCAGCATCTATGGCTACACCTTC.

The rearrangement links TRBV11-3 to TRBJ2-7; D is uncertain. The germline V and J ends were trimmed by 1 base and 9 bases, with 7 bases remaining between them. Germline V gene lookup returns CDR1 SGHNT and CDR2 YENEEA. This CDR3 has 11 residues. CDR3 sequence (DNA): TGTGCCAGCAGCTTAGTTAGAGCGCAGTACTTC. Amino acid sequence: CASSLVRAQYF. Full variable domain (outside the CDR3, taken from reference TRBV11-3 and TRBJ2-7): EAGVVQSPRYKIIEKKQPVAFWCNPISGHNTLYWYLQNLGQGPELLIRYENEEAVDDSQLPKDRFSAERLKGVDSTLKIQPAELGDSAVYLCASSLVRAQYFGPGTRLTVT.

The chain carries TRBV7-9 and TRBJ2-2; D gene uncertain. CDR1 is SEHNR and CDR2 is FQNEAQ in the germline V gene (reference sequence). Deletions cut 3 bases from V and 8 bases from J, with 7 bases between. This CDR3 has 12 amino acids. This CDR3 is CASSFMGGELFF. For the CDR3, the DNA is TGTGCCAGCAGCTTTATGGGGGGGGAGCTGTTTTTT.

V usage is TRBV10-3 and J usage is TRBJ2-7; maybe TRBD2 (5 bases). Trimming cost V 4 bases and J 4 bases, with 11 bases left between them. Germline values: CDR1 ENHRY, CDR2 SYGVKD. The length of the CDR3 is 13 residues. As DNA, the CDR3 is TGTGCCATCAGTGGGACTTCAATGTACGAGCAGTACTTC. Protein: CAISGTSMYEQYF.

The chain uses TRBV9 and TRBJ2-5; weak D call: TRBD2 (8 bases). V was trimmed by 1 base and J by 4 bases, leaving 20 bases between them. Germline V lookup: CDR1 SGDLS, CDR2 YYNGEE. This CDR3 spans 17 amino acids. The chain's CDR3 is CASSVTGGGNRGETQYF. The DNA for the CDR3 is TGTGCCAGCAGCGTAACGGGGGGGGGCAACAGGGGAGAGACCCAGTACTTC.

The chain carries TRBV18 and TRBJ2-1, with no clear D. Germline CDR1 KGHSH, CDR2 LQKENI. V was trimmed by 1 base and J by 8 bases, leaving 6 bases between them. This CDR3 spans 12 amino acids. The CDR3 here is CASSPHGDEQFF. The CDR3 DNA reads as TGTGCCAGCTCACCACACGGCGATGAGCAGTTCTTC. The full variable domain, in which reference TRBV18 and TRBJ2-1 provide the parts outside the CDR3, is NAGVMQNPRHLVRRRGQEARLRCSPMKGHSHVYWYRQLPEEGLKFMVYLQKENIIDESGMPKERFSAEFPKEGPSILRIQQVVRGDSAAYFCASSPHGDEQFFGPGTRLTVL.